These 20 T cell receptor beta chains originate from one sample sequenced in a study of CD8 T cells in Susac syndrome. With random hexamers, reverse transcription was performed on roughly 0.5 to 1 ug of RNA. TCRdb re-derived calls from the immunoSEQ multiplex PCR reads in MiXCR, one entry per CDR3 protein. Here the sample spans some 300,000 distinct CDR3 sequences, 89% being singletons. Material for sequencing was CD8+ T cells from PBMCs. These receptors were collected from a human donor with multiple sclerosis.

This clonotype has just one count. The chain recombines TRBV5-4 with TRBJ1-2; tentative D call: TRBD1 (6 bases). V lost 4 bases, J lost 2 bases, and 21 bases lay in between. The CDR3 contains 17 residues. Germline CDR1 and CDR2: SGHNT and YYREEE (reference sequence). DNA of the CDR3: TGTGCCAGCAGCCAGGGGCAGCAGTACCTCCAAAACTATGGCTACACCTTC. Protein product: CASSQGQQYLQNYGYTF. Variable domain in full (rest from reference TRBV5-4 and TRBJ1-2): ETGVTQSPTHLIKTRGQQVTLRCSSQSGHNTVSWYQQALGQGPQFIFQYYREEENGRGNFPPRFSGLQFPNYSSELNVNALELDDSALYLCASSQGQQYLQNYGYTFGSGTRLTVV.

The chain's CDR3 is CASSQGTSGGSEQFF. CDR3 DNA sequence: TGTGCCAGCAGCCAAGGGACTAGCGGGGGTTCGGAGCAGTTCTTC. The chain combines TRBV14 with TRBJ2-1; 13 bases are a match to TRBD2. CDR1 and CDR2 (germline): SGHDN, FVKESK. The CDR3 has 15 amino acids. The J segment lost 10 bases and the V segment lost 1 base, leaving 4 bases of the junction unmatched.

The V call is TRBV28, the J call TRBJ1-1; tentatively, D is TRBD1 (5 bases). The CDR3 loop spans 15 amino acids. V was clipped by 8 bases and J by 0 bases, with 16 bases between them. CDR1 MDHEN and CDR2 SYDVKM come from the germline V gene. DNA for the CDR3: TGTGCCAGCCTAGGCTGGGGCGAAATGAACACTGAAGCTTTCTTT. The encoded protein is CASLGWGEMNTEAFF.

The rearrangement links TRBV6-1 to TRBJ1-1; maybe TRBD1 (5 bases). V lost 7 bases and J 3 bases, leaving 12 bases between the germline ends. CDR1 is MNHNS and CDR2 is SASEGT in the germline V gene. The CDR3 covers 13 residues. CDR3 sequence reads: CASTPTGDTEAFF. The DNA of the CDR3 is TGTGCCAGCACCCCCACAGGAGACACTGAAGCTTTCTTT.

The chain carries TRBV13 and TRBJ2-5; possible D gene TRBD2, 6 bases. The CDR3 totals 16 residues. The germline CDR1 and CDR2 sequences are PRHDT and FYEKMQ (reference sequence). Trimming removed 3 bases from V and 2 bases from J, with 16 bases in between. The DNA of the CDR3 is TGTGCCAGCAGCTTCAGGGAGGCGGCCGCACAAGAGACCCAGTACTTC. It encodes CASSFREAAAQETQYF.

This clonotype was detected once. The rearrangement joins TRBV29-1 to TRBJ2-2; 8 nucleotides line up with TRBD2. The CDR3 consists of 13 residues. The germline V gene has CDR1 SQVTM and CDR2 ANQGSEA. Trimming at V came to 7 bases and at J to 4 bases, leaving 5 bases not matched to a gene. In DNA form, the CDR3 reads TGCAGCGGTACGGGGGGGGTCACCGGGGAGCTGTTTTTT. Its translation: CSGTGGVTGELFF.

This sequence joins TRBV12-3 or TRBV12-4 and TRBJ2-6; TRBD2 aligns across 8 bases. The V and J ends lost 5 bases and 0 bases, in that order; junction bases with no gene match: 12. This CDR3 is built from 19 residues. DNA of the CDR3: TGTGCCAGCAGTCTCCCGGGGGGGCCGGGGCTCTCTGGGGCCAACGTCCTGACTTTC. Translating it yields CASSLPGGPGLSGANVLTF.

This CDR3 reads CASSQGFEAYEQYF. In nucleotides, the CDR3 is TGCGCCAGCAGCCAAGGTTTTGAAGCGTACGAGCAGTACTTC. The J gene is TRBJ2-7, the V gene TRBV4-3; D is undetermined. From germline, CDR1 is LGHNA and CDR2 YSLEER. Deletions cut 1 base from V and 4 bases from J, with 11 bases between. This CDR3 has 14 residues.

This sequence joins TRBV29-1 and TRBJ2-7; D perhaps matches TRBD1 (6 bases). Trimming pared 2 bases from V and 1 base from J, leaving 15 bases between. CDR1 and CDR2 from the germline V gene are SQVTM and ANQGSEA. The CDR3 is made up of 15 amino acids. The CDR3 nucleotides are TGCAGCGTTGAATCTTGGGGGCGTACATCCTACGAGCAGTACTTC. This codes for CSVESWGRTSYEQYF.

The chain links TRBV2 to TRBJ2-1, with 10 bases that match TRBD2. The CDR3 totals 12 residues. Per the germline V gene, CDR1 is SNHLY and CDR2 is FYNNEI. V was clipped by 4 bases and J by 9 bases; unmatched bases: 0. CDR3 region: CASSGLAGEQFF. The CDR3, as DNA: TGTGCCAGCAGTGGACTAGCGGGTGAGCAGTTCTTC.

V usage is TRBV6-6 and J usage is TRBJ2-7, with a possible D match to TRBD1 (6 bases). Germline CDR1 reads MNHNY; CDR2 reads SVGAGI (reference sequence). The CDR3 sequence is 13 residues long. Trimming took off 8 bases at V and 5 bases at J, with 16 bases between the two ends. CDR3 DNA sequence: TGTGCCAGCCACAGGGTTATAGGGCACGAGCAGTACTTC. Protein product: CASHRVIGHEQYF.

This clonotype was detected once. This rearrangement joins TRBV4-1 to TRBJ1-1; no clear D. The CDR3 extends over 11 amino acids. Germline loops: CDR1 MGHRA, CDR2 YSYEKL. Between the trimmed V and J ends, which lost 8 bases and 10 bases, there was a span of 14 bases. The CDR3 loop is CASGDARGAFF. The CDR3 nucleotides are TGCGCCAGCGGAGACGCCCGGGGAGCTTTCTTT.

This chain joins TRBV27 and TRBJ2-6; 9 bases map to TRBD2. Looked up from germline, CDR1 is MNHEY and CDR2 is SMNVEV (reference sequence). Trimming removed 4 bases from V and 0 bases from J; junction bases left unmatched: 4. The CDR3 spans 17 residues. The CDR3 region has the DNA TGTGCCAGCAGTTCCGGGACTAGCACCTCTGGGGCCAACGTCCTGACTTTC. Translation: CASSSGTSTSGANVLTF.

The chain uses TRBV29-1 and TRBJ2-1; D is possibly TRBD2 (6 bases). This CDR3 comprises 17 residues. Trimming took 2 bases from V and 2 from J, leaving 19 bases between them. Looked up from germline, CDR1 is SQVTM and CDR2 is ANQGSEA. The CDR3 loop is CSVENPGGDRPYNEQFF. CDR3 in DNA: TGCAGCGTTGAAAACCCAGGAGGGGACCGGCCCTACAATGAGCAGTTCTTC.

This chain connects TRBV4-3 to TRBJ2-1; D perhaps matches TRBD2 (6 bases). The CDR3 runs to 18 residues. Trimming stripped 1 base from V and 5 bases from J, with 21 bases between. The germline CDR1 and CDR2 sequences are LGHNA and YSLEER. Here the CDR3 DNA reads TGCGCCAGCAGCCAAGCGGCTAACGGGGGTAGGATGAACAATGAGCAGTTCTTC. Its protein product is CASSQAANGGRMNNEQFF.

The V and J genes are TRBV29-1 and TRBJ2-2; D call uncertain. V shed 4 bases and J shed 2 bases, with 5 bases lying between them. This CDR3 is built from 12 residues. The germline CDR1 and CDR2 sequences are SQVTM and ANQGSEA. DNA of the CDR3: TGCAGCGTTGTAGAAAACACCGGGGAGCTGTTTTTT. As protein: CSVVENTGELFF.

This clonotype was recorded only once. V gene TRBV15 combines with J gene TRBJ2-7, with 7 bases matching TRBD1. From germline, CDR1 is LNHNV and CDR2 YYDKDF (reference sequence). The CDR3 contains 14 residues. J gave up 0 bases and V 1 base, and 0 bases lay outside the gene matches. In DNA, the CDR3 is TGTGCCACCAGCAGAGCAGGGGGCTCCTACGAGCAGTACTTC. It is translated as CATSRAGGSYEQYF.

The chain recombines TRBV27 with TRBJ2-1; a weak D match, TRBD2 (5 bases). The CDR3 has 12 residues. V was pared by 2 bases and J by 10 bases, with 9 bases between. Germline values: CDR1 MNHEY, CDR2 SMNVEV (reference sequence). For the CDR3, the DNA is TGTGCCAGCAGTTTAATAACGGGGGAGCAGTTCTTC. This sequence encodes CASSLITGEQFF.

V and J are TRBV2 and TRBJ2-1; the D is unclear. With 4 bases removed from V and 8 bases from J, the gap between germline ends came to 15 bases. Looked up from germline, CDR1 is SNHLY and CDR2 is FYNNEI. This CDR3 spans 14 amino acids. CDR3 sequence reads: CASSGFGPVDEQFF. CDR3 in DNA: TGTGCCAGCAGTGGATTCGGCCCCGTGGATGAGCAGTTCTTC.

The genes are TRBV5-6 and TRBJ1-1; perhaps TRBD1 as D (5 bases). Germline-derived CDR1 and CDR2 are SGHDT and YYEEEE. This CDR3 comprises 13 residues. Deletions cut 4 bases from V and 10 bases from J, with 17 bases between. CDR3 region: CASSGGLSLGAFF. The CDR3 DNA is TGTGCCAGCAGCGGGGGACTTAGCCTAGGAGCTTTCTTT.